Listed below are T cell receptor beta chains from one sample, sequenced in a study of T cells in Graves' hyperthyroidism and ophthalmopathy. Via MiXCR, TCRdb re-called the multiplex PCR reads, giving one row per CDR3 protein. Here the sample spans more than 450,000 distinct CDR3 sequences, 14% being singletons. The sequenced sample was blood. These receptor sequences come from a woman aged 40 to 50 with Graves' hyperthyroidism. Each CDR3 is given with its conserved first and last residue. D genes are given only for firm matches. Expanded clones are given a class, and other clones once, few, many or no size at all.

TRBV28	TRBJ2-1	many	14	-	TGTGCCAGCAGTCCGCAGACTAGGTCCCATGAGCAGTTCTTC	CASSPQTRSHEQFF
TRBV12-3/TRBV12-4	TRBJ1-4	many	15	-	TGTGCCAGCAGTTTAGCGGCTGCAACTAATGAAAAACTGTTTTTT	CASSLAAATNEKLFF
TRBV27	TRBJ1-2	-	17	TRBD1	TGTGCCAGCAGTCAAACAGGGGGTCAGTTTCGTTCGCGTGGCTACACCTTC	CASSQTGGQFRSRGYTF
TRBV28	TRBJ2-1	-	14	TRBD2	TGTGCCGGCGTATCGACTAGCACCTACAATGAGCAGTTCTTC	CAGVSTSTYNEQFF
TRBV27	TRBJ2-7	many	14	-	TGTGCCAGCAGTAAGTCCGGGCCTGCCTACGAGCAGTACTTC	CASSKSGPAYEQYF
TRBV6-5	TRBJ2-3	many	15	TRBD1	TGTGCCAGCAGTTACTCCTCTACAGGGGGCGGAACGCAGTATTTT	CASSYSSTGGGTQYF
TRBV19	TRBJ2-3	-	16	-	TGTGCCAGTAGTACCCTGGACAGCTTTAACACAGATACGCAGTATTTT	CASSTLDSFNTDTQYF
TRBV5-1	TRBJ2-5	many	14	-	TGCGCCAGCAGCCCCACGACCCCGGCGGAGACCCAGTACTTC	CASSPTTPAETQYF
TRBV30	TRBJ2-2	-	12	-	TGTGCCTGGACTGGACAGACCGGGGAGCTGTTTTTT	CAWTGQTGELFF
TRBV10-3	TRBJ2-7	many	12	-	TGTGCCATCAGTGAGGAGGGTGGAGAGCAGTACTTC	CAISEEGGEQYF
TRBV5-1	TRBJ2-1	many	16	-	TGCGCCAGCAGCTGGTTAGGTGGAGGGACCTACAATGAGCAGTTCTTC	CASSWLGGGTYNEQFF
TRBV27	TRBJ2-5	-	14	TRBD1	TGTGCCAGCAGTTCGAACAGGGGTAGGGAGACCCAGTACTTC	CASSSNRGRETQYF
TRBV29-1	TRBJ2-1	few	14	-	TGCAGCGTTGAACCCCTAGACTCCTACAATGAGCAGTTCTTC	CSVEPLDSYNEQFF
TRBV24-1	TRBJ2-1	many	15	TRBD2	TGTGCCACCAGTGATCCAAGCGGGAGGCGTAATGAGCAGTTCTTC	CATSDPSGRRNEQFF
TRBV27	TRBJ2-2	many	15	-	TGTGCCAGCAGTTTGGAAGGGGCCCGCACCGGGGAGCTGTTTTTT	CASSLEGARTGELFF
TRBV19	TRBJ2-1	-	16	TRBD1	TGTGCCAGTAGTATATCAGGGACAGGGGGGAACGATGAGCAGTTCTTC	CASSISGTGGNDEQFF
TRBV5-1	TRBJ2-7	many	14	TRBD1	TGCGCCAGCAGCTGGAGGACAGGGGGCGACGAGCAGTACTTC	CASSWRTGGDEQYF